This TCR beta chain derives from a study of Graves' ophthalmopathy and Graves' hyperthyroidism. Study results and caveats: Most expanded clonotypes from thyroid (those above 0.001 frequency) were also found in blood.

The CDR3 length is 14 residues. With 5 bases clipped from V and 4 bases from J, the junction kept 7 bases outside the gene matches. As the template, RNA transcripts were used to amplify TCR beta CDR3 regions. RT-PCR was first run with HTBI primers, then multiplex PCR in a second round. TCRdb reprocessed the multiplex PCR reads with MiXCR, giving one entry per CDR3 protein. The sample yields a few hundred thousand distinct CDR3 sequences, approximately 15% seen once. This clonotype was observed a single time. The antigen remains undetermined. Other autoimmune diseases, uncontrolled infections, pregnancy or lactation ruled patients out of participation. As diagnostic evidence, clinical symptoms, serum thyroxine, TRAb, thyroid ultrasound and orbital computed tomography were relied upon.

The chain is built from TRBV12-3 or TRBV12-4 and TRBJ1-2, with TRBD1 matching over 7 bases. The receptor was derived from a woman aged 18-29 years with stable Graves' hyperthyroidism. Sample: peripheral blood. Written as DNA, the CDR3 is TGTGCCAGCAGTGTAAGACAGGGTCCCTATGGCTACACCTTC. Amino acids: CASSVRQGPYGYTF.